This entry lists 30 T cell receptor beta chains sequenced from one sample in a study of regulatory T cells in long-lasting Graves disease. Arm-PCR of CDR3 regions with iRepertoire HTBI primers generated TCR beta libraries. In TCRdb, the multiplex PCR reads were re-called with MiXCR into one record per CDR3 protein. The table shows 350,000 to 450,000 distinct CDR3 sequences, with around 20% occurring only once. Sample time point: persistent/refractory GD, antithyroid drugs over 5 years with positive TRAb. From PBMCs, RNA was extracted and then used to make the TCR library. The sample in question was peripheral blood mononuclear cells (PBMCs), obtained when the disease was refractory, from a patient treated with antithyroid drugs. The receptors derive from a female donor with Graves disease.

This clonotype came up many times. The rearrangement uses TRBV30 and TRBJ2-7, with 11 bases matching TRBD1. Germline-derived CDR1 and CDR2 are GTSNPN and SVGIG (reference sequence). Losses at the gene ends were 7 bases for V and 1 base for J; bases not matched to a gene: 3. This CDR3 comprises 13 residues. The CDR3: CASDRGLSYEQYF. The CDR3 DNA sequence: TGTGCCTCGGACAGGGGGCTGTCCTACGAGCAGTACTTC.

This clonotype was found many times. V usage is TRBV12-3 or TRBV12-4 and J usage is TRBJ1-1; TRBD1 is a possible D gene (6 bases). Trimming left V 7 bases short and J 4 bases short, with 19 bases between. The CDR3 length is 15 residues. CDR3 coding DNA: TGTGCCAGCAACCCTTCGGGGGGCGCGCGCACTGAAGCTTTCTTT. It specifies CASNPSGGARTEAFF.

This clonotype was detected ten times or more. The chain uses TRBV4-1 and TRBJ2-5; the D gene is possibly TRBD1 (5 bases). V lost 2 bases and J 5 bases, leaving 9 bases between the germline ends. This CDR3 contains 13 residues. Germline lookup yields CDR1 MGHRA and CDR2 YSYEKL. CDR3 nucleotide sequence: TGCGCCAGCAGCCAATGGAAGGGGGAGACCCAGTACTTC. Its protein is CASSQWKGETQYF.

Comments on this clonotype: Likely a read error: the CDR3 ends without its conserved phenylalanine or tryptophan. The genes are TRBV27 and TRBJ2-7; 7 bases agree with TRBD1. There are 14 residues in the CDR3. The V gene end was trimmed by 5 bases and the J gene end by 2 bases; junction bases not matched to a gene: 6. The germline CDR1 and CDR2 sequences are MNHEY and SMNVEV (reference sequence). DNA for the CDR3: TGTGCCAGCAGTCCCTGGGACAGACCCTACGAGCAGTACTAC. Translation gives CASSPWDRPYEQYY.

Worth noting for this clonotype: This could be a read error, since a much larger clone is one nucleotide away. V is TRBV27 and J is TRBJ2-5; D perhaps matches TRBD2 (6 bases). The CDR3 is 17 residues long. Germline V gene lookup returns CDR1 MNHEY and CDR2 SMNVEV (reference sequence). V was cut by 2 bases and J by 9 bases, with 25 bases left in between. The CDR3 DNA sequence: TGTGCCAGCAGTTTAATGTTGGGTCCGGGAGCGGCTGAGGCCCAGTACTTC. The encoded protein is CASSLMLGPGAAEAQYF.

This clonotype occurred a few times. V usage is TRBV29-1 and J usage is TRBJ2-5, with 7 bases aligning to TRBD2. Trimming at V came to 1 base and at J to 4 bases, leaving 6 bases not matched to a gene. This CDR3 has 14 amino acids. Germline values: CDR1 SQVTM, CDR2 ANQGSEA. The CDR3 loop reads CSVEVAGAGETQYF. The CDR3 DNA follows: TGCAGCGTTGAAGTGGCGGGAGCGGGAGAGACCCAGTACTTC.

This clonotype was seen only a few times. The junction shows a germline mismatch at one end, possibly a read error. The chain joins TRBV7-7 to TRBJ2-5, with TRBD1 identical over 7 bases. Germline V gene sequence: CDR1 SSHAT, CDR2 FNYEAQ (reference sequence). This CDR3 region has 15 residues. Written as DNA, the CDR3 is TGTGCTAGCAGCACCCTGGGACAGCCACAAGGGACCCAGTACTTC. It codes for CASSTLGQPQGTQYF.

This clonotype was recorded a few times. The chain has TRBV18 and TRBJ2-7; a possible D gene is TRBD1 (5 bases). From germline, CDR1 is KGHSH and CDR2 LQKENI. Trimming took off 2 bases at V and 6 bases at J, with 11 bases between the two ends. This CDR3 has 13 amino acids. Here the CDR3 reads CASSPVQGFEQYF. Written as DNA, the CDR3 is TGTGCCAGCTCACCAGTGCAGGGCTTCGAGCAGTACTTC.

This clonotype has a handful of counts. The genes are TRBV18 and TRBJ2-7; D unresolved. CDR3 length equals 13 residues. Trimming cost V 2 bases and J 6 bases, with 11 bases left between them. Germline V gives CDR1 KGHSH, CDR2 LQKENI. DNA for the CDR3: TGTGCCAGCTCACCAAGAAACTTGGGCGAGCAGTACTTC. Amino acid sequence: CASSPRNLGEQYF.

Ten or more counts support this clonotype. The chain couples TRBV5-1 to TRBJ2-6, with unresolved D. Trimming left V 4 bases short and J 4 bases short, with 24 bases between. The CDR3 has 19 residues. CDR1 is SGHRS, CDR2 YFSETQ, per germline. CDR3 bases: TGCGCCAGCAGCGGGTTATTGACCTCCGACATACGCGGGGCCAACGTCCTGACTTTC. Its translation: CASSGLLTSDIRGANVLTF.

A word on this clonotype: A much more abundant neighbour one base away suggests this may be a read error. The CDR3 carries no conserved terminal phenylalanine or tryptophan, so it likely arises from a read error. DNA for the CDR3: TGTGCCAGCAGCCCCCCCAGGGGGAGCTATGGCTACACCTCC. Protein product: CASSPPRGSYGYTS. This chain uses TRBV28 with TRBJ1-2, with 7 bases fitting TRBD1. J gave up 4 bases and V 6 bases, and 8 bases lay outside the gene matches. The CDR3 is 14 residues long. From germline, CDR1 is MDHEN and CDR2 SYDVKM.

The chain links TRBV28 to TRBJ1-3; D is unresolved. The length of the CDR3 is 14 residues. With 6 bases removed from V and 4 bases from J, the gap between germline ends came to 13 bases. Germline V gene sequence: CDR1 MDHEN, CDR2 SYDVKM. CDR3 amino acids: CASRDRGPGNTIYF. In nucleotides, the CDR3 is TGTGCCAGCAGGGATCGGGGTCCAGGAAACACCATATATTTT.

V usage is TRBV20-1 and J usage is TRBJ2-7; TRBD2 agrees at 8 bases. CDR3 size: 18 residues. CDR1 DFQATT and CDR2 SNEGSKA come from the germline V gene (reference sequence). J was trimmed by 1 base and V by 0 bases; bases with no gene match: 14. For the CDR3, the DNA is TGCAGTGCTAGAGATTTCACGGCGGGAGGCAGTCTTTCCTACGAGCAGTACTTC. Translation: CSARDFTAGGSLSYEQYF.

This clonotype was observed many times. The chain links TRBV19 to TRBJ2-5; TRBD2 agrees at 10 bases. J gave up 3 bases and V 4 bases, and 8 bases lay outside the gene matches. This CDR3 contains 16 residues. Germline CDR1 and CDR2: LNHDA and SQIVND (reference sequence). CDR3 in DNA: TGTGCCAGTAGTAAAATGTGGCTAGCGGGAGAAGAGACCCAGTACTTC. Its protein product is CASSKMWLAGEETQYF.

This chain joins TRBV6-1 and TRBJ2-2; tentatively, D is TRBD1 (5 bases). There are 16 residues in the CDR3. Trimming cost V 0 bases and J 4 bases, with 12 bases left between them. The V gene's germline CDR1 is MNHNS and CDR2 SASEGT. The CDR3 nucleotides are TGTGCCAGCAGTGAAGCGGGCAGGCAGGGCACCGGGGAGCTGTTTTTT. Its translation: CASSEAGRQGTGELFF.

The V and J genes are TRBV5-4 and TRBJ2-2; the match to TRBD2 covers 12 bases. The CDR3 runs to 18 residues. The J segment lost 0 bases and the V segment lost 7 bases, leaving 10 bases of the junction unmatched. Germline CDR1 and CDR2: SGHNT and YYREEE (reference sequence). CDR3 amino acids: CASYPTSGRIPNTGELFF. The CDR3 nucleotides are TGTGCCAGCTATCCGACTAGCGGGAGAATCCCGAACACCGGGGAGCTGTTTTTT. The whole variable domain, remainder taken from reference TRBV5-4 and TRBJ2-2, is ETGVTQSPTHLIKTRGQQVTLRCSSQSGHNTVSWYQQALGQGPQFIFQYYREEENGRGNFPPRFSGLQFPNYSSELNVNALELDDSALYLCASYPTSGRIPNTGELFFGEGSRLTVL.

This chain uses TRBV6-2 or TRBV6-3 with TRBJ2-7, with D possibly being TRBD2 (5 bases). The V and J ends lost 5 bases and 0 bases respectively, with 8 bases between them. The germline gives CDR1 MNHEY, CDR2 SVGEGT. The CDR3 has 13 residues. The CDR3 DNA follows: TGTGCCAGCAGTGAGGGCGGCTCCTACGAGCAGTACTTC. This gives the protein CASSEGGSYEQYF.

The table lists this clonotype with many counts. The genes are TRBV28 and TRBJ1-2, with D perhaps matching TRBD1 (6 bases). The germline CDR1 and CDR2 sequences are MDHEN and SYDVKM. Trimming took off 6 bases at V and 5 bases at J, with 22 bases between the two ends. The CDR3 contains 16 residues. CDR3 region: CASSLPGRAQGYGYTF. CDR3 coding DNA: TGTGCCAGCAGCCTCCCGGGGCGGGCCCAGGGGTATGGCTACACCTTC.

In this sample, this clonotype turned up a few times. The J gene is TRBJ1-1, the V gene TRBV28, with D possibly matching TRBD1 (6 bases). Germline V gene lookup returns CDR1 MDHEN and CDR2 SYDVKM. V was cut by 1 base and J by 12 bases, with 15 bases left in between. CDR3 length: 13 amino acids. CDR3 sequence reads: CASSLFGGGLTFF. CDR3 bases: TGTGCCAGCAGTTTATTTGGGGGGGGCCTAACTTTCTTT.

This clonotype appeared many times. This chain links TRBV20-1 with TRBJ2-5, with D possibly being TRBD1 or TRBD2 (5 bases each). The CDR3 has 16 residues. Looked up from germline, CDR1 is DFQATT and CDR2 is SNEGSKA (reference sequence). V was shortened by 3 bases and J by 1 base, with 18 bases between the two germline ends. The DNA for the CDR3 is TGCAGTGCTAGTAGAGGGGAGACAATCCTCCAAGAGACCCAGTACTTC. It specifies CSASRGETILQETQYF.

A remark on this clonotype: One base away lies a much larger clone, so this may be a sequencing read error. The rearrangement uses TRBV19 and TRBJ2-7; D is uncertain. The CDR3 has 10 amino acids. Per the germline V gene, CDR1 is LNHDA and CDR2 is SQIVND (reference sequence). Trimming cost V 9 bases and J 1 base, with 4 bases left between them. CDR3 nucleotide sequence: TGTGCCAGCAATTCCTACGAGCAGTACTTC. It translates to CASNSYEQYF. Drawing the rest from reference TRBV19 and TRBJ2-7, the complete variable domain is DGGITQSPKYLFRKEGQNVTLSCEQNLNHDAMYWYRQDPGQGLRLIYYSQIVNDFQKGDIAEGYSVSREKKESFPLTVTSAQKNPTAFYLCASNSYEQYFGPGTRLTVT.

Comments on this clonotype: The DNA is left out, because the CDR3 cannot be placed on it with certainty; the CDR3 is given as TCRdb lists it. The CDR3: CASSFYICSARVWGLLSSYEQYF. The V and J genes are TRBV12-3 or TRBV12-4 and TRBJ2-7; the table's D call of TRBD2 was not tested on the DNA. The CDR3 extends over 23 residues, inclusive of both ends.

This clonotype was seen repeatedly, ten times or more. This rearrangement joins TRBV2 to TRBJ1-6, with a weak D call TRBD1 (5 bases). Per germline, CDR1 SNHLY and CDR2 FYNNEI. Trimming removed 8 bases at V and 4 bases at J, with 18 bases between. The CDR3 is 16 residues long. CDR3 coding DNA: TGTGCCAGCGATGAGGGATGGGGGATATATAATTCACCCCTCCACTTT. Protein: CASDEGWGIYNSPLHF. Complete variable domain (other parts from reference TRBV2 and TRBJ1-6): EPEVTQTPSHQVTQMGQEVILRCVPISNHLYFYWYRQILGQKVEFLVSFYNNEISEKSEIFDDQFSVERPDGSNFTLKIRSTKLEDSAMYFCASDEGWGIYNSPLHFGNGTRLTVT.

The rearrangement joins TRBV20-1 to TRBJ2-7; 15 bases are a match to TRBD2. After removal of 6 bases from V and 4 bases from J, the junction contained 10 bases not matched to a gene. CDR1 is DFQATT, CDR2 SNEGSKA, per germline (reference sequence). The length of the CDR3 is 16 residues. The CDR3 bases are TGCAGTGCCAAACCTGGGACTAGCGGGAGGAAATACGAGCAGTACTTC. It translates to CSAKPGTSGRKYEQYF.

V and J are TRBV6-2 or TRBV6-3 and TRBJ2-7, with D perhaps being TRBD1 or TRBD2 (7 bases each). The V end was cut by 7 bases, the J end by 4 bases, with 20 bases between. The CDR3 covers 15 residues. The germline V gene has CDR1 MNHEY and CDR2 SVGEGT. CDR3 sequence (DNA): TGTGCCAGCACCAGGGGGGGAGAGGGAGGTTACGAGCAGTACTTC. It specifies CASTRGGEGGYEQYF.

The chain joins TRBV7-9 to TRBJ2-2; D perhaps matches TRBD1 (6 bases). Trimming left V 6 bases short and J 6 bases short, with 14 bases between. Germline lookup yields CDR1 SEHNR and CDR2 FQNEAQ (reference sequence). There are 14 residues in the CDR3. The CDR3: CASRTGQIPGELFF. The CDR3 coding sequence is TGTGCCAGCAGAACAGGACAGATCCCCGGGGAGCTGTTTTTT.

Ten or more counts support this clonotype. The chain is built from TRBV2 and TRBJ1-1; 7 nucleotides agree with TRBD1. The length of the CDR3 is 15 residues. Germline CDR1 reads SNHLY; CDR2 reads FYNNEI. The trim removed 2 bases at V and 1 base at J, leaving 4 bases unmatched. The CDR3 DNA reads as TGTGCCAGCAGTGAATATCGGGACAGGAACACTGAAGCTTTCTTT. Translation gives CASSEYRDRNTEAFF.

This clonotype was counted many times. The chain carries TRBV27 and TRBJ2-7; 11 positions match TRBD2. V lost 6 bases, J lost 5 bases, and 6 bases stayed unmatched. The CDR3 contains 14 residues. The germline V gene encodes CDR1 MNHEY and CDR2 SMNVEV (reference sequence). CDR3 sequence: CASSLAGGRNEQYF. The CDR3 DNA sequence: TGTGCCAGCAGCCTAGCGGGAGGAAGGAACGAGCAGTACTTC.

This clonotype was seen many times. This sequence joins TRBV6-1 and TRBJ1-5, with D hard to call. From germline, CDR1 is MNHNS and CDR2 SASEGT. Trimming stripped 8 bases from V and 0 bases from J, with 14 bases between. The CDR3 has 15 amino acids. CDR3 nucleotides: TGTGCCAGCTGGACCCCGGCACTTAGCAATCAGCCCCAGCATTTT. It yields the protein CASWTPALSNQPQHF.

In this sample, this clonotype turned up many times. This chain links TRBV20-1 with TRBJ2-5; 9 nucleotides align to TRBD2. V lost 6 bases to trimming and J lost 5 bases; unmatched junction nucleotides: 7. Germline CDR1 DFQATT, CDR2 SNEGSKA (reference sequence). This CDR3 has 13 amino acids. The CDR3 DNA reads TGCAGTGCCGCGGGGGGGGAGCGGGAGACCCAGTACTTC. Amino acids: CSAAGGERETQYF.